This passage covers 30 T cell receptor beta chains from one sample sequenced in a study of shared clonotypes between healthy human individuals. Selected positively for CCR7 and CD45RO-negative, naive CD8 cells excluded terminally differentiated effector memory CD45RA+ cells. Sequenced by immunoSEQ multiplex PCR; TCRdb stores in-frame clones only, minus some. The sample yields around 2.1 million clones, 85% to 95% seen once. Input material: naive CD8+ T cells from PBMCs. These receptor sequences come from a young man in good health. Some clones in this sample may be carry-over from other donors' samples.

J is TRBJ2-1 and V is TRBV9; TRBD2 matches 12 bases. CDR1 is SGDLS, CDR2 YYNGEE, per germline. The CDR3 spans 15 residues. V gave up 4 bases and J gave up 5 bases; unmatched junction bases: 4. This CDR3 is CASSTRTSGNNEQFF. The DNA of the CDR3 is TGTGCCAGCAGCACCCGGACTAGCGGGAACAATGAGCAGTTCTTC.

This chain connects TRBV5-6 to TRBJ1-5; 7 bases match TRBD1. The CDR3 sequence is 15 residues long. Germline loops: CDR1 SGHDT, CDR2 YYEEEE. Germline trimming cut 4 bases from V and 1 base from J; bases unmatched to any gene: 5. This CDR3 is CASSAGTASNQPQHF. CDR3 in DNA: TGTGCCAGCAGCGCCGGGACAGCGAGCAATCAGCCCCAGCATTTT.

The V call is TRBV7-3, the J call TRBJ1-1; 8 nucleotides line up with TRBD1. The CDR3 length is 15 residues. CDR1 is SGHTA, CDR2 FQGTGA, per germline. J was trimmed by 1 base and V by 4 bases; bases with no gene match: 5. In nucleotides, the CDR3 is TGTGCCAGCAGCTCCCGGACAGGGCCGAACACTGAAGCTTTCTTT. Protein sequence: CASSSRTGPNTEAFF.

This rearrangement joins TRBV30 to TRBJ1-4, with a tentative D call TRBD1 (5 bases). This CDR3 is 16 amino acids long. Germline CDR1 and CDR2: GTSNPN and SVGIG (reference sequence). The V end lost 0 bases, the J end lost 2 bases, and 13 bases lay between the germline ends. The CDR3 loop is CAWSVGVAATNEKLFF. The CDR3 DNA reads as TGTGCCTGGAGTGTAGGGGTGGCGGCGACTAATGAAAAACTGTTTTTT. The variable domain in full, completed from reference TRBV30 and TRBJ1-4, reads SQTIHQWPATLVQPVGSPLSLECTVEGTSNPNLYWYRQAAGRGLQLLFYSVGIGQISSEVPQNLSASRPQDRQFILSSKKLLLSDSGFYLCAWSVGVAATNEKLFFGSGTQLSVL.

As for this clone: Other DNA variants within this sample encode the same CDR3. The V call is TRBV27, the J call TRBJ2-5; D is unresolved. The CDR3 runs 14 residues. In germline, CDR1 is MNHEY, CDR2 SMNVEV (reference sequence). V lost 5 bases and J lost 2, with 12 bases in between. This CDR3 reads CASSPRVGQETQYF. The CDR3 bases are TGTGCCAGCAGTCCCCGGGTTGGTCAAGAGACCCAGTACTTC.

With respect to this clone: Different DNA sequences within this sample yield the same CDR3. The chain has TRBV27 and TRBJ2-6; the D is unclear. Per germline, CDR1 MNHEY and CDR2 SMNVEV (reference sequence). V was trimmed by 3 bases and J by 4 bases, leaving 10 bases between them. This CDR3 spans 15 amino acids. CDR3 residues: CASSFTGSGANVLTF. The DNA for the CDR3 is TGTGCCAGCAGTTTTACCGGGTCGGGGGCCAACGTCCTGACTTTC. Full variable domain (missing parts from reference TRBV27 and TRBJ2-6): EAQVTQNPRYLITVTGKKLTVTCSQNMNHEYMSWYRQDPGLGLRQIYYSMNVEVTDKGDVPEGYKVSRKEKRNFPLILESPSPNQTSLYFCASSFTGSGANVLTFGAGSRLTVL.

The genes are TRBV19 and TRBJ2-7, with 9 bases matching TRBD2. This CDR3 has 15 amino acids. Germline loops: CDR1 LNHDA, CDR2 SQIVND (reference sequence). After removal of 6 bases from V and 5 bases from J, the junction contained 11 bases not matched to a gene. This CDR3 is CASRSWREGLDEQYF. The DNA of the CDR3 is TGTGCCAGTAGGTCATGGCGGGAGGGCCTCGACGAGCAGTACTTC.

This clone was counted a single time. V and J are TRBV10-1 and TRBJ2-7, with D perhaps TRBD1 or TRBD2 (5 bases each). Germline loops: CDR1 WNHNN, CDR2 SYGVQD (reference sequence). V shed 5 bases and J shed 7 bases, with 18 bases lying between them. The CDR3 runs 14 residues. The CDR3 here is CASSPGPRLREQYF. In nucleotides, the CDR3 is TGCGCCAGCAGTCCGGGACCGCGGTTGAGAGAGCAGTACTTC.

The chain employs TRBV9 and TRBJ1-2; D is undetermined. The V end lost 2 bases, the J end lost 3 bases, and 14 bases lay between the germline ends. The CDR3 length is 15 residues. In germline, CDR1 is SGDLS, CDR2 YYNGEE. CDR3 sequence: CASSVSKNLHYGYTF. CDR3 in DNA: TGTGCCAGCAGCGTGTCTAAGAATTTACACTATGGCTACACCTTC.

This rearrangement joins TRBV10-3 to TRBJ2-1, with unresolved D. Trimming left V 11 bases short and J 5 bases short, with 22 bases between. The CDR3 runs 15 residues. Per the germline V gene, CDR1 is ENHRY and CDR2 is SYGVKD. The CDR3 reads CASFGMGFGNNEQFF. The CDR3 nucleotides read TGTGCCTCATTTGGGATGGGATTTGGCAACAATGAGCAGTTCTTC.

This chain connects TRBV28 to TRBJ1-5; TRBD1 aligns across 9 bases. J was trimmed by 6 bases and V by 5 bases; bases with no gene match: 11. The germline V gene encodes CDR1 MDHEN and CDR2 SYDVKM. The CDR3 totals 16 residues. CDR3 DNA: TGTGCCAGCAGTGGGTTGGGGGACAGGGTCAGTCAGCCCCAGCATTTT. Its translation is CASSGLGDRVSQPQHF.

This clone has just a few counts. V is TRBV5-6 and J is TRBJ2-1, with D maybe TRBD1 (5 bases). The V gene lost 3 bases and the J gene lost 9 bases, with 10 bases spanning the gap. The CDR3 runs to 12 residues. In germline, CDR1 is SGHDT, CDR2 YYEEEE. CDR3 amino acids: CASSYDSPEQFF. Written as DNA, the CDR3 is TGTGCCAGCAGCTACGACAGTCCTGAGCAGTTCTTC.

The V gene is TRBV4-1, the J gene TRBJ1-5; TRBD1 matches at 12 bases. This CDR3 has 18 amino acids. V shed 2 bases and J 7 bases; nucleotides not matched to a gene: 12. Germline V gives CDR1 MGHRA, CDR2 YSYEKL. Here the CDR3 reads CASSQTVDGTGGRQPQHF. CDR3 sequence (DNA): TGCGCCAGCAGCCAAACCGTAGACGGGACAGGGGGCCGGCAGCCCCAGCATTTT.

This clone showed up just once. J is TRBJ1-4 and V is TRBV19, with unresolved D. The germline gives CDR1 LNHDA, CDR2 SQIVND (reference sequence). The V end was cut by 5 bases, the J end by 0 bases, with 7 bases between. This CDR3 has 14 residues. The CDR3 region is CASSPTSTNEKLFF. The CDR3 nucleotides are TGTGCCAGTAGTCCAACCTCAACTAATGAAAAACTGTTTTTT.

The sample holds one count of this clone. The chain links TRBV19 to TRBJ1-5; D remains ambiguous. The CDR3 is made up of 16 amino acids. Germline values: CDR1 LNHDA, CDR2 SQIVND (reference sequence). V was shortened by 3 bases and J by 5 bases, with 17 bases between the two germline ends. The CDR3 region has the DNA TGTGCCAGTAGTATGGCAACGGTTCTCACGCATCAGCCCCAGCATTTT. It specifies CASSMATVLTHQPQHF.

The gene calls are TRBV25-1 and TRBJ2-2; either TRBD1 or TRBD2 may supply D (5 bases each). Germline loops: CDR1 MGHDK, CDR2 SYGVNS. The CDR3 loop spans 15 amino acids. The V and J ends lost 7 bases and 2 bases respectively, with 14 bases between them. The DNA for the CDR3 is TGTGCCAGCACCGAAGGGACCGATAACACCGGGGAGCTGTTTTTT. It is translated as CASTEGTDNTGELFF.

The chain uses TRBV11-3 and TRBJ2-5; 8 positions match TRBD2. Germline V CDR1 and CDR2: SGHNT, YENEEA. There are 16 residues in the CDR3. The junction had 11 bases not matched to a gene; V was cut back by 4 bases and J by 4 bases. CDR3 sequence: CASSSNREGLGETQYF. CDR3 sequence (DNA): TGTGCCAGCAGCTCCAACCGGGAGGGCCTCGGAGAGACCCAGTACTTC.

The chain links TRBV7-2 to TRBJ2-5; D may be TRBD2 (5 bases). This CDR3 has 14 amino acids. Trimming left V 5 bases short and J 5 bases short, with 15 bases between. Germline CDR1 reads SGHTA; CDR2 reads FQGNSA. The CDR3 here is CASSPRARGETQYF. In DNA form, the CDR3 reads TGTGCCAGCAGCCCCCGAGCGAGAGGGGAGACCCAGTACTTC.

The rearrangement joins TRBV6-1 to TRBJ2-6; 12 nucleotides line up with TRBD2. Losses at the gene ends were 1 base for V and 3 bases for J; bases not matched to a gene: 4. The CDR3 sequence is 18 residues long. From germline, CDR1 is MNHNS and CDR2 SASEGT. CDR3 in amino acids: CASSEGLAGGLGANVLTF. The CDR3 nucleotides are TGTGCCAGCAGTGAAGGGCTAGCGGGAGGGCTTGGGGCCAACGTCCTGACTTTC.

The CDR3 protein is CASSSTRIRFYEQYF. For the CDR3, the DNA is TGTGCCAGCAGCTCCACCCGGATCCGATTCTACGAGCAGTACTTC. This chain uses TRBV11-2 with TRBJ2-7; D is unresolved. The CDR3 runs 15 residues. Trimming left V 4 bases short and J 3 bases short, with 16 bases between. Per the germline V gene, CDR1 is SGHAT and CDR2 is FQNNGV.

The J gene is TRBJ2-1, the V gene TRBV7-8; 11 bases are shared with TRBD2. Germline V gives CDR1 SGHVS, CDR2 FQNEAQ. Unmatched junction bases numbered 3, after V lost 5 bases and J lost 0 bases. The length of the CDR3 is 16 residues. The chain's CDR3 is CASSPGTSGSYNEQFF. DNA of the CDR3: TGTGCCAGCAGCCCCGGGACTAGCGGCTCCTACAATGAGCAGTTCTTC.

This clone was detected once. The rearrangement links TRBV28 to TRBJ2-7; D uncertain. The CDR3 runs 15 residues. Deletions cut 2 bases from V and 1 base from J, with 12 bases between. The germline V gene encodes CDR1 MDHEN and CDR2 SYDVKM. The CDR3: CASSLRAGPSYEQYF. In DNA form, the CDR3 reads TGTGCCAGCAGTTTACGGGCAGGACCATCCTACGAGCAGTACTTC.

CDR3 region: CASGASGGELFF. CDR3 nucleotides: TGTGCCAGCGGGGCCAGCGGCGGGGAGCTGTTTTTT. The gene calls are TRBV27 and TRBJ2-2; D may correspond to TRBD1 or TRBD2 (5 bases each). V lost 8 bases and J 7 bases, leaving 11 bases between the germline ends. From germline, CDR1 is MNHEY and CDR2 SMNVEV (reference sequence). The length of the CDR3 is 12 residues.

V usage is TRBV28 and J usage is TRBJ1-1, with unresolved D. Trimming pared 4 bases from V and 1 base from J, leaving 7 bases between. Germline V gives CDR1 MDHEN, CDR2 SYDVKM. This CDR3 has 13 residues. This CDR3 is CASSYTENTEAFF. CDR3 DNA: TGTGCCAGCAGTTACACCGAGAACACTGAAGCTTTCTTT.

As for this clone: This CDR3 is also generated by other DNA sequences in the sample. This chain connects TRBV28 to TRBJ1-1; 7 nucleotides align to TRBD1. This CDR3 is built from 13 residues. Per germline, CDR1 MDHEN and CDR2 SYDVKM. The junction had 2 bases not matched to a gene; V was cut back by 2 bases and J by 5 bases. The CDR3: CASSLPGQTEAFF. For the CDR3, the DNA is TGTGCCAGCAGTTTACCGGGACAGACTGAAGCTTTCTTT.

This clone showed up just a few times. This sample includes further DNA sequences coding for the same CDR3. The rearrangement uses TRBV29-1 and TRBJ1-1; D gene uncertain. The V end was cut by 7 bases, the J end by 0 bases, with 3 bases between. CDR1 and CDR2 from the germline V gene are SQVTM and ANQGSEA. CDR3 size: 10 residues. The CDR3 protein is CSGLNTEAFF. CDR3 sequence (DNA): TGCAGCGGCTTGAACACTGAAGCTTTCTTT.

The chain uses TRBV18 and TRBJ1-2, with a weak D call TRBD1 (6 bases). In germline, CDR1 is KGHSH, CDR2 LQKENI. V was trimmed by 3 bases and J by 5 bases, leaving 10 bases between them. This CDR3 spans 13 amino acids. The CDR3 loop reads CASSPGGSYGYTF. DNA for the CDR3: TGTGCCAGCTCACCGGGGGGCAGTTATGGCTACACCTTC.

J is TRBJ1-5 and V is TRBV9; no reliable D call. The V gene lost 0 bases and the J gene lost 4 bases, with 8 bases spanning the gap. This CDR3 has 14 residues. Germline V gene sequence: CDR1 SGDLS, CDR2 YYNGEE. The CDR3 region is CASSVGGKNQPQHF. The CDR3 nucleotides read TGTGCCAGCAGCGTAGGTGGAAAAAATCAGCCCCAGCATTTT.

The V gene is TRBV28, the J gene TRBJ2-1; no clear D. CDR1 is MDHEN and CDR2 is SYDVKM in the germline V gene. This CDR3 region has 13 residues. Trimming stripped 8 bases from V and 3 bases from J, with 11 bases between. The CDR3, as DNA: TGTGCCAGCCGTGGATTAGTCTACAATGAGCAGTTCTTC. Protein sequence: CASRGLVYNEQFF.

This sequence joins TRBV6-5 and TRBJ2-1; the match to TRBD1 covers 12 bases. After removal of 2 bases from V and 8 bases from J, the junction contained 1 base not matched to a gene. Germline CDR1 reads MNHEY; CDR2 reads SVGAGI. The CDR3 contains 14 residues. DNA of the CDR3: TGTGCCAGCAGTTACGGGACAGGGGGCTATGAGCAGTTCTTC. Translation gives CASSYGTGGYEQFF.